This is a list of T cell receptor beta chains from one sample in a study of blood T cell repertoires in COVID-19. Assay: immunoSEQ multiplex PCR; the TCRdb copy retains only in-frame clones and omits some. Among roughly 270,000 clones listed, roughly four fifths were seen once. Material: PBMCs or T cells enriched from blood (not recorded which). The receptors stem from a man in his forties or fifties who had been exposed to COVID-19. Each CDR3 is given with its conserved first and last residue. The D gene is left open where the match is weak. The size entry is marked missing in some rows and otherwise reads once, few, many or a size class.

DNA: TGTGCCAGCAGCGTAGCCCCAGCAGGAGCCAGGGTTTCACCCCTCCACTTT
CDR3: CASSVAPAGARVSPLHF
V: TRBV9
J: TRBJ1-6
D: .
length: 17
size: .

DNA: TGTGCCATCAGGGGGGACAGTGATGGCTACACCTTC
CDR3: CAIRGDSDGYTF
V: TRBV10-3
J: TRBJ1-2
D: TRBD1
length: 12
size: .

DNA: TGTGCCATCAGTGAGTCAAATACAGGGATGGATGGCTACACCTTC
CDR3: CAISESNTGMDGYTF
V: TRBV10-3
J: TRBJ1-2
D: .
length: 15
size: once

DNA: TGTGCCAGCAGCTTTTCAGGGGGCGCCGGGGAGCTGTTTTTT
CDR3: CASSFSGGAGELFF
V: TRBV11-2
J: TRBJ2-2
D: TRBD1
length: 14
size: few

DNA: TGTGCCAGTAGTATAAACTCCTTCCAGCCCCAGCATTTT
CDR3: CASSINSFQPQHF
V: TRBV19
J: TRBJ1-5
D: .
length: 13
size: .

DNA: TGTGCCAGCAGTCTCGCCCGGGGGAGCGGGGAGACCCAGTACTTC
CDR3: CASSLARGSGETQYF
V: TRBV6-5
J: TRBJ2-5
D: .
length: 15
size: .

DNA: TGTGCCAGCAGACGAACCCGGGACACGATCGGTCACGAGCAGTACTTC
CDR3: CASRRTRDTIGHEQYF
V: TRBV7-8
J: TRBJ2-7
D: .
length: 16
size: .

DNA: TGTGCCAGTCGGGGAATCGCGAGTGGTGAAGCTTTCTTT
CDR3: CASRGIASGEAFF
V: TRBV11-3
J: TRBJ1-1
D: .
length: 13
size: .

DNA: TGTGCCAGTAGTATTGCTTCCGGGACAGGGGCATATACGAATGAGCAGTTCTTC
CDR3: CASSIASGTGAYTNEQFF
V: TRBV19
J: TRBJ2-1
D: TRBD1
length: 18
size: .

DNA: TGTGCCAGCTCACGCGCTGAAGCAGGAAACACCATATATTTT
CDR3: CASSRAEAGNTIYF
V: TRBV18
J: TRBJ1-3
D: .
length: 14
size: once

DNA: TGTGCCAGCAGCTTGGGACAGGGGGCTAGGATTTACATGAACACTGAAGCTTTCTTT
CDR3: CASSLGQGARIYMNTEAFF
V: TRBV11-2
J: TRBJ1-1
D: TRBD1
length: 19
size: once